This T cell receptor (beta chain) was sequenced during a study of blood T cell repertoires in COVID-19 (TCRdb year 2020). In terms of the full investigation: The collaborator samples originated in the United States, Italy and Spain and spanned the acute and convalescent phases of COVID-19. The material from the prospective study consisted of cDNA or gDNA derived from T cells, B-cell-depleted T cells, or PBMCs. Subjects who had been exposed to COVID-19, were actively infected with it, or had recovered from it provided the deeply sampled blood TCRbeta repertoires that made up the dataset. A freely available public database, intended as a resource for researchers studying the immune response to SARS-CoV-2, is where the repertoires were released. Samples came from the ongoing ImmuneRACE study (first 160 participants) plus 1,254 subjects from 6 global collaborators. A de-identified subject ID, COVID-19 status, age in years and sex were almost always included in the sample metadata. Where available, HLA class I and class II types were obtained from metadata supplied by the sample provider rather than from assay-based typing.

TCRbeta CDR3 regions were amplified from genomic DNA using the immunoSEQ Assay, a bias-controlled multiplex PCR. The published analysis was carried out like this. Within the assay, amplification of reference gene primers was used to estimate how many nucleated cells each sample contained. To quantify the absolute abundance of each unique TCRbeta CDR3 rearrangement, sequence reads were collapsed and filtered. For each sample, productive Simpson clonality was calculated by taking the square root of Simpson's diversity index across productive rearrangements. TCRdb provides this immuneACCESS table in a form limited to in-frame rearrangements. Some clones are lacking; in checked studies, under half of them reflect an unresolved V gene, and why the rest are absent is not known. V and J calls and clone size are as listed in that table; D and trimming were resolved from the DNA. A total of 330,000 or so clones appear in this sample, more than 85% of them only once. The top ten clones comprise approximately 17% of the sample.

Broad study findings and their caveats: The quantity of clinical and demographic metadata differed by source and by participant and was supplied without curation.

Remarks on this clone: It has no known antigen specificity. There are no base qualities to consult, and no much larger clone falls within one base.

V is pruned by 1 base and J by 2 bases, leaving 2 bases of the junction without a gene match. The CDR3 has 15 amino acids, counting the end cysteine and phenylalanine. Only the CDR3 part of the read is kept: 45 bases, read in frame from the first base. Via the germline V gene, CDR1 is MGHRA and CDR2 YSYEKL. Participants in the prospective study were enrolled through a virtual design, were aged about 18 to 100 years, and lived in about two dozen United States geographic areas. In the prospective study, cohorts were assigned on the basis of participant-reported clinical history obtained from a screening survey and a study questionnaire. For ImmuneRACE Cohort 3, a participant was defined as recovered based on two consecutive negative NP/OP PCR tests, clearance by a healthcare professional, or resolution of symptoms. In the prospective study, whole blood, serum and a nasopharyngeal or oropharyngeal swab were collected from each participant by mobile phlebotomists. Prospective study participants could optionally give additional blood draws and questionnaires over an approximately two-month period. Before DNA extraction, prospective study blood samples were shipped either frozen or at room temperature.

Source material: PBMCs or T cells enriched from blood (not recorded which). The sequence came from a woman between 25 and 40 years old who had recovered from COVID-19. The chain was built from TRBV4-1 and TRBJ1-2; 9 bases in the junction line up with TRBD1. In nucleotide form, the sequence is TGCGCCAGCAGCCAAGGGGACAGGGTAAACTATGGCTACACCTTC. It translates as CASSQGDRVNYGYTF.